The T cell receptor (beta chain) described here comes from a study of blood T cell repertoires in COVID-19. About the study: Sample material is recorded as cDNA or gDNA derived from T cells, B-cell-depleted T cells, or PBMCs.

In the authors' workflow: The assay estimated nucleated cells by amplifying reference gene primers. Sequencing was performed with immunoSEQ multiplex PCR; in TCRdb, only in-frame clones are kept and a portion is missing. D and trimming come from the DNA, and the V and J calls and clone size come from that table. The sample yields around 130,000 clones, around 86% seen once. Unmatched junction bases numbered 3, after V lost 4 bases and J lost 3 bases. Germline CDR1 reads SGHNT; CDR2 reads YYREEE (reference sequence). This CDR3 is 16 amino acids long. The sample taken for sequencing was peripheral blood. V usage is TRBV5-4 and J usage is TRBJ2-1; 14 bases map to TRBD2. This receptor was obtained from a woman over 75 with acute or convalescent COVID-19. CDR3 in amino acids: CASSLGTSGSYNEQFF. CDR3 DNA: TGTGCCAGCAGCCTAGGGACTAGCGGGAGCTACAATGAGCAGTTCTTC.